The clone carrying this T cell receptor (beta chain) was found once. The antigen is undetermined. Trimming removed 8 bases from V and 1 base from J, with 13 bases in between. Germline V gives CDR1 WSHSY, CDR2 SAAADI. CDR3 length: 14 amino acids. This record belongs to a study of shared clonotypes between healthy human individuals. General study points: When naive CD4 clonotypes were compared across a handful of donors, around 5% were shared.

The assay ran at deep level. As processed by the authors: For the immunoSEQ data, sequences were junction-only without quality scores, so filtering differed. Assay: immunoSEQ multiplex PCR; the TCRdb copy retains only in-frame clones and omits some. The D gene and trimming were derived from the DNA, and the V and J assignments and clone size from that table. The data show roughly 1,000,000 clones, about four fifths seen once. The TCR was taken from a man between 18 and 29 years old in good health. Some clones in this sample may be carry-over from other donors' samples. Sequencing was done on a sample of memory CD4+ T cells from PBMCs. Subset here: CD45RA-negative fraction. The chain joins TRBV10-2 to TRBJ2-3, with D perhaps TRBD2 (5 bases). DNA of the CDR3: TGCGCCAGCGGATTAGGGCGGGGCACAGATACGCAGTATTTT. Translating gives CASGLGRGTDTQYF.